The source of this TCR beta chain is a study of beta chain features in type 1 diabetes. Whole-study findings and limits: Possible PCR preference for shorter templates applied equally to patients and controls. TCRB CDR3s were moderately but significantly shorter in Type 1 diabetes patients in all four CD4+ subsets.

Once sorted, every population was more than 95% pure. Regarding this clone: Antigen: not known.

The CDR3 is made up of 13 amino acids. Germline V gene sequence: CDR1 MDHEN, CDR2 SYDVKM. The ends were cut back, 3 bases at V and 5 bases at J, with 10 bases in the middle. Expressed TCRB transcripts got sequenced, as all isolated RNA was reverse transcribed. About 3.6 million reads on average were seen across naive, central memory and regulatory T cell samples. Libraries were prepared by immunoSEQ multiplex PCR; TCRdb keeps only in-frame clonotypes and omits some of them. The sample records tens of thousands of clones, around 71% being singletons. V and J are TRBV28 and TRBJ1-1; D uncertain. The TCR originated in a woman under 30 with type 1 diabetes. Sequences were obtained from Tregs from blood. This CDR3 is CASSFTGRTEAFF. The CDR3 region has the DNA TGTGCCAGCAGTTTTACTGGGAGAACTGAAGCTTTCTTT.